This TCR beta chain appears in the sequencing data of a study of T cells after yellow fever vaccination. Looking at the study overall: The authors prepared low-cell-number fractions using SMART-Seq v4 Ultra Low Input.

As to this clonotype: Its antigen is currently unknown.

Study-wide results and caveats: Post-booster samples contained most primary-vaccination clones (approximately 96% CD4, about 90% CD8). Abundant bulk-population clonotypes could contaminate the FACS-sorted repertoires.

TCR cDNA, made by 5'RACE template switching, carried an added universal primer site and UMIs. TCRdb used MiXCR to reprocess the 5' RACE reads, holding one entry per CDR3 protein. This sample has a few hundred thousand distinct CDR3 sequences, with 15% to 20% found just once. This TCR was recovered from a man aged 25 to 40 who received the YFV17D yellow fever vaccine. The material sequenced was PBMCs, taken 15 days after the yellow fever booster vaccination.

The CDR3 coding sequence is TGTGCCAGCAGCGTATCGGGAGGGCCGGCAGATACGCAGTATTTT. This gives the protein CASSVSGGPADTQYF. The chain carries TRBV9 and TRBJ2-3, with TRBD2 matching 8 bases. Per germline, CDR1 SGDLS and CDR2 YYNGEE. The CDR3 length is 15 residues. Trimming cost V 1 base and J 4 bases; bases outside gene matches: 5.